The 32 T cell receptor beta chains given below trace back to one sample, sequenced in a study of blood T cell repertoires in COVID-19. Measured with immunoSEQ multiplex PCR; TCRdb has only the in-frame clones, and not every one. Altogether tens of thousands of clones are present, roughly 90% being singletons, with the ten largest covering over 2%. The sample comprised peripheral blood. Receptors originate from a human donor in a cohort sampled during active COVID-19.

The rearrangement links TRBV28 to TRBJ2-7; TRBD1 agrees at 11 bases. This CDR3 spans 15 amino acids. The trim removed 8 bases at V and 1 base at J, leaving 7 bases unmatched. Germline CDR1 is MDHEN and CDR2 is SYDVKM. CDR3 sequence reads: CASFPGTGGSYEQYF. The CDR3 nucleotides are TGTGCCAGCTTCCCTGGGACAGGGGGGTCCTACGAGCAGTACTTC.

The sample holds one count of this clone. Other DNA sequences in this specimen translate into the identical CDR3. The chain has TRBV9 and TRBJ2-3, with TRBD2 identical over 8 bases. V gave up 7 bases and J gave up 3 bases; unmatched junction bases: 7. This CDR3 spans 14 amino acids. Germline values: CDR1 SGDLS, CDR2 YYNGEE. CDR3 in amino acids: CASSGGVRTDTQYF. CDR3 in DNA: TGTGCCAGCTCGGGGGGGGTAAGGACAGATACGCAGTATTTT.

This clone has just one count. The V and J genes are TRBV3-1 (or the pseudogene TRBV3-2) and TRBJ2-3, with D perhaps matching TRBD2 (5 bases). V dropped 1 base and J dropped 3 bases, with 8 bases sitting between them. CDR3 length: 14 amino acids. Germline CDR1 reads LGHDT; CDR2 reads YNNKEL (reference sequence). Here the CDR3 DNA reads TGTGCCAGCAGCCAAGGCCTAGCTACAGATACGCAGTATTTT. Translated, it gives CASSQGLATDTQYF.

The CDR3 here is CASSLVSGVDEQYF. As DNA, the CDR3 is TGTGCCAGCAGCTTAGTATCGGGGGTAGACGAGCAGTACTTC. The chain carries TRBV7-9 and TRBJ2-7, with D possibly TRBD2 on 6 matching bases. Germline loops: CDR1 SEHNR, CDR2 FQNEAQ (reference sequence). The CDR3 spans 14 residues. V was cut by 1 base and J by 5 bases, with 12 bases left in between.

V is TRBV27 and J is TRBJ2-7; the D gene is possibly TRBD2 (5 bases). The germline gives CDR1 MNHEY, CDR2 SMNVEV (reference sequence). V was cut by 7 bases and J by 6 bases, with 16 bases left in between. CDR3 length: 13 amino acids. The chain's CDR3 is CASTYGVSGEQYF. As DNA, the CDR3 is TGTGCCAGCACCTACGGGGTCTCGGGCGAGCAGTACTTC.

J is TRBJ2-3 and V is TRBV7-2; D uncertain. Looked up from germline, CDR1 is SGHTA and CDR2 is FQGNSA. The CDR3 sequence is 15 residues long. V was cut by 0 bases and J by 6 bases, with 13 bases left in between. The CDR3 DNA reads TGTGCCAGCAGCTTAGCCGGTCGGTTCATCGATACGCAGTATTTT. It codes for CASSLAGRFIDTQYF.

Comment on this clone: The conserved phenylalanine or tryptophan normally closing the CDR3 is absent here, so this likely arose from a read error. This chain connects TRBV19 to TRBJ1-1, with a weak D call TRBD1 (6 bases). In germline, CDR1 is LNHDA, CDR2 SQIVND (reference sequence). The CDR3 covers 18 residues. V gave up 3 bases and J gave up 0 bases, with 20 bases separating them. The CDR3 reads CASSITAGGRDMNTEAFL. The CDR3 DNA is TGTGCCAGTAGTATCACGGCGGGTGGCAGGGACATGAACACTGAAGCTTTCCTT.

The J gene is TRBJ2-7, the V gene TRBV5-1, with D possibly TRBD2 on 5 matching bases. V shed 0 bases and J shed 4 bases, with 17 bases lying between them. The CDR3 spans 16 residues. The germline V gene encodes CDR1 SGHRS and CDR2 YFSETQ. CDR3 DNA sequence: TGCGCCAGCAGCTTGGGGGGTTCGGGTGGAGGTTACGAGCAGTACTTC. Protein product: CASSLGGSGGGYEQYF. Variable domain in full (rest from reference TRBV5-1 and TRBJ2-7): KAGVTQTPRYLIKTRGQQVTLSCSPISGHRSVSWYQQTPGQGLQFLFEYFSETQRNKGNFPGRFSGRQFSNSRSEMNVSTLELGDSALYLCASSLGGSGGGYEQYFGPGTRLTVT.

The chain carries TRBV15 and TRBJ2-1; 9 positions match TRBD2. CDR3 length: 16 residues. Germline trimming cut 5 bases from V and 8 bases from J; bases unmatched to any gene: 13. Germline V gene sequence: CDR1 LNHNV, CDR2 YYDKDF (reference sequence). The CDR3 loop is CATSPRLAGGRDEQFF. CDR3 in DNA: TGTGCCACCAGCCCCCGGCTGGCGGGAGGGCGGGATGAGCAGTTCTTC. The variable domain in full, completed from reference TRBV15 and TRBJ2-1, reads DAMVIQNPRYQVTQFGKPVTLSCSQTLNHNVMYWYQQKSSQAPKLLFHYYDKDFNNEADTPDNFQSRRPNTSFCFLDIRSPGLGDTAMYLCATSPRLAGGRDEQFFGPGTRLTVL.

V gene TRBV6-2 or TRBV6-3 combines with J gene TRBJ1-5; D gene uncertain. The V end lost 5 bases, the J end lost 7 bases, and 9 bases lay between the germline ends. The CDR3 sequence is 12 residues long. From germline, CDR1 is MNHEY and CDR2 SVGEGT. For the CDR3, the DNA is TGTGCCAGCAGTCCACGGGGACAGCCCCAGCATTTT. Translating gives CASSPRGQPQHF.

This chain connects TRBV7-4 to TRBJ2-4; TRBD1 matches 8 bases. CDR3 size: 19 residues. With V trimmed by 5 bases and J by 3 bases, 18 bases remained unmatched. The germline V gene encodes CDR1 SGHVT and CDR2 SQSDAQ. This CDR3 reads CASSNSGQVRKMGKNIQYF. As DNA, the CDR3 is TGTGCCAGCAGCAACTCGGGACAGGTTCGGAAGATGGGCAAAAACATTCAGTACTTC.

CDR3 nucleotides: TGTGCCAGCAGTAGCCTGGGGACTAGTGAGGCGCAGTATTTT. It is translated as CASSSLGTSEAQYF. The chain is built from TRBV6-2 or TRBV6-3 and TRBJ2-3; 8 bases map to TRBD2. Germline V gene sequence: CDR1 MNHEY, CDR2 SVGEGT. The V gene end was trimmed by 5 bases and the J gene end by 10 bases; junction bases not matched to a gene: 11. CDR3 length: 14 amino acids.

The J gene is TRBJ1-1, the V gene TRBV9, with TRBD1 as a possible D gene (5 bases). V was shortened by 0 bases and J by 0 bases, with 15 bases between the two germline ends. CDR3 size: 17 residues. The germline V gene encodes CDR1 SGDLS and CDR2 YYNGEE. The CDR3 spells CASSVGGHSKMNTEAFF. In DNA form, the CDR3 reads TGTGCCAGCAGCGTAGGGGGCCATTCCAAAATGAACACTGAAGCTTTCTTT.

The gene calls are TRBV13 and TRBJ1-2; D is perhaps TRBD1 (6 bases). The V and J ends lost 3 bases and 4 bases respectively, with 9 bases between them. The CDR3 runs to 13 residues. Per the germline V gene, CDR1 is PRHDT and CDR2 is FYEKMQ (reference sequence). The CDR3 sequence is CASSFDRIYGYTF. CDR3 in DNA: TGTGCCAGCAGCTTCGACAGGATCTATGGCTACACCTTC. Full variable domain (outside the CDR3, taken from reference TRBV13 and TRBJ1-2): AAGVIQSPRHLIKEKRETATLKCYPIPRHDTVYWYQQGPGQDPQFLISFYEKMQSDKGSIPDRFSAQQFSDYHSELNMSSLELGDSALYFCASSFDRIYGYTFGSGTRLTVV.

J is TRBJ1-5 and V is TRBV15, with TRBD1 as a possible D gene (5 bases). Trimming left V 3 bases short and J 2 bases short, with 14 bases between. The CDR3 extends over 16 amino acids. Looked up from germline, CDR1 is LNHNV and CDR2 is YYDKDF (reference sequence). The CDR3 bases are TGTGCCACCAGCAGGCTAAGGGGTCCCGGCAATCAGCCCCAGCATTTT. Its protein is CATSRLRGPGNQPQHF.

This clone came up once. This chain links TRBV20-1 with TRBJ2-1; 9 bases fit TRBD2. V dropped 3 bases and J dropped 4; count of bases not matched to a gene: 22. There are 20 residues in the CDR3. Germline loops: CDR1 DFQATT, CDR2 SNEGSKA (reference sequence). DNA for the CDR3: TGCAGTGCTAGTATTCGGGGGGCGCCCAGCAGCGGGGGGCATTACAATGAGCAGTTCTTC. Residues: CSASIRGAPSSGGHYNEQFF.

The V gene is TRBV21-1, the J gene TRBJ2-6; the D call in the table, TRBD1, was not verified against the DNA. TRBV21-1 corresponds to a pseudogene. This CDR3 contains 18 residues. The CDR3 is CASSKGTVPSYGANVLTF. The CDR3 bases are TGTGCCAGCAGCAAAGGGACAGTTCCCTCATATGGGGCCAACGTCCTGACTTTC.

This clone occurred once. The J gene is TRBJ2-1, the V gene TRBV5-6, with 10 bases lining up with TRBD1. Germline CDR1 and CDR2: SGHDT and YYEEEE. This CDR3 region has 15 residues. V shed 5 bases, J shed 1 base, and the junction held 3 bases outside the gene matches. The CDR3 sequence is CASSSGQGSYNEQFF. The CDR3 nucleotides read TGTGCCAGCAGTTCGGGACAGGGGTCCTACAATGAGCAGTTCTTC.

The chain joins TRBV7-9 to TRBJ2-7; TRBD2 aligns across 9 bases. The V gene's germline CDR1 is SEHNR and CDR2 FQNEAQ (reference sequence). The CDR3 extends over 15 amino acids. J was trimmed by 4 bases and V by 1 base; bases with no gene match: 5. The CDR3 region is CASSLVGSGSYEQYF. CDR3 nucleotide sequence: TGTGCCAGCAGCTTAGTCGGTAGCGGGAGTTACGAGCAGTACTTC.

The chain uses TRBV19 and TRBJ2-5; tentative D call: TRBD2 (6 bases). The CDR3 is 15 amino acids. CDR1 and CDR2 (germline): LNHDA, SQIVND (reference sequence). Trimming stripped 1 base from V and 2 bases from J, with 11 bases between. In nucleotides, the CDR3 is TGTGCCAGTAGTATAGTGGGGGGATATCAAGAGACCCAGTACTTC. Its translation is CASSIVGGYQETQYF.

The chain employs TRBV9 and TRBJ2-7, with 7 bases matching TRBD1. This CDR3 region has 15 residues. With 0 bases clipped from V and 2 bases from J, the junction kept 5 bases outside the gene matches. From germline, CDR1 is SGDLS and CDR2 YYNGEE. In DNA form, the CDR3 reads TGTGCCAGCAGCGTAGGGGACAGCCCTACCTACGAGCAGTACTTC. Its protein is CASSVGDSPTYEQYF.

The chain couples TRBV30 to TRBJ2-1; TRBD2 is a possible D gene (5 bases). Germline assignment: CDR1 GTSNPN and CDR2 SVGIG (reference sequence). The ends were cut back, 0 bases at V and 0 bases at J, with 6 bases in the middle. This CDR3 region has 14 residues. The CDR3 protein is CAWSVRGSYNEQFF. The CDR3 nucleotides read TGTGCCTGGAGTGTACGGGGCTCCTACAATGAGCAGTTCTTC.

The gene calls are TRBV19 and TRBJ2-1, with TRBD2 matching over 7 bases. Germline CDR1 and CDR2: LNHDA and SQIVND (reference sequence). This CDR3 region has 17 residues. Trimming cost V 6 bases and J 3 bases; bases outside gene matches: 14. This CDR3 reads CASRRAGVFAVYNEQFF. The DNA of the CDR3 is TGTGCCAGTAGAAGGGCGGGAGTTTTCGCAGTCTACAATGAGCAGTTCTTC.

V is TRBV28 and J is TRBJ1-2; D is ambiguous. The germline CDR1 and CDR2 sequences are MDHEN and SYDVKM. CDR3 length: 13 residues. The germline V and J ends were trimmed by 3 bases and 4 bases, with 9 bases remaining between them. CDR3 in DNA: TGTGCCAGCAGTTTTGGGCAGTTCTATGGCTACACCTTC. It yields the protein CASSFGQFYGYTF.

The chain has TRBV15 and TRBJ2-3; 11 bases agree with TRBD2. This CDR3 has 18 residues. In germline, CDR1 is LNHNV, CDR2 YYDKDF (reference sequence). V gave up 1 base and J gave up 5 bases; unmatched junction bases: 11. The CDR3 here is CATSRAPGVAGGQDTQYF. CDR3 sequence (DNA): TGTGCCACCAGCAGAGCCCCCGGGGTAGCGGGAGGGCAAGATACGCAGTATTTT.

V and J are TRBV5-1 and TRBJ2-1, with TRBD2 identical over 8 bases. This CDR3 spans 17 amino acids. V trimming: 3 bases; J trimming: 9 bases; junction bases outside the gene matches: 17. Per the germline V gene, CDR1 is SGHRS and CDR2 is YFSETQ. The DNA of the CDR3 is TGCGCCAGCAGCTCCCGCCCCCGGACTAGCCTTTTAGGTGAGCAGTTCTTC. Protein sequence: CASSSRPRTSLLGEQFF.

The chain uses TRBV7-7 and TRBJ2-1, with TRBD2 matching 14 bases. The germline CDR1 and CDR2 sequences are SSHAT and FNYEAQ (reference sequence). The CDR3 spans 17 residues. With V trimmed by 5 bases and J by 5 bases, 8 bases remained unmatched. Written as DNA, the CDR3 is TGTGCCAGCAGCCCGGGATTGGGACTAGCGGGAGACAATGAGCAGTTCTTC. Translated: CASSPGLGLAGDNEQFF.

The CDR3 reads CASSQAKTGGSYNEQFF. CDR3 DNA sequence: TGTGCCAGCAGCCAAGCCAAGACAGGGGGCTCCTACAATGAGCAGTTCTTC. This chain links TRBV4-2 with TRBJ2-1; 9 positions agree with TRBD1. This CDR3 is built from 17 residues. J lost 0 bases, V lost 1 base, and 4 bases had no gene match. The germline V gene has CDR1 LGHNA and CDR2 YNFKEQ.

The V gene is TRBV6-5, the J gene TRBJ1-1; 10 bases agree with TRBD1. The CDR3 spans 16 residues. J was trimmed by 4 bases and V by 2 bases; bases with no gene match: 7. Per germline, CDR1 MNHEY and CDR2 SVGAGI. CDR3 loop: CASSYPRTGGSTEAFF. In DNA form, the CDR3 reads TGTGCCAGCAGTTACCCCCGGACAGGGGGGAGCACTGAAGCTTTCTTT.

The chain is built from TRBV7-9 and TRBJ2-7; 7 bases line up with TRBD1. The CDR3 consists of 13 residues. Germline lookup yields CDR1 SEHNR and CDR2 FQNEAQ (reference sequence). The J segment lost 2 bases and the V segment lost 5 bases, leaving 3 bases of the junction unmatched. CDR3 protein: CASSKGQTYEQYF. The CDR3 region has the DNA TGTGCCAGCAGCAAGGGACAGACCTACGAGCAGTACTTC.

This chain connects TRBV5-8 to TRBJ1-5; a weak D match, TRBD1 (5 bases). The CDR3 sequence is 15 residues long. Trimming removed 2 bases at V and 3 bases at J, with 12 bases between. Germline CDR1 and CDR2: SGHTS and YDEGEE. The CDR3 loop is CASSLWRQFNQPQHF. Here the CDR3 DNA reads TGTGCCAGCAGCTTATGGCGACAGTTCAATCAGCCCCAGCATTTT.

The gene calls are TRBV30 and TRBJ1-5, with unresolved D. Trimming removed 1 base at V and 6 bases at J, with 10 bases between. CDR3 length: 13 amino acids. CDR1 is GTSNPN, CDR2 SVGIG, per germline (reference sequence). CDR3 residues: CAWSGNGFQPQHF. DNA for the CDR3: TGTGCCTGGAGTGGGAACGGGTTTCAGCCCCAGCATTTT.